Reported below is one TCR beta chain. Its antigen remains unknown. The data were obtained in a study of CD8 T cells in ankylosing spondylitis. Germline CDR1 is SGHDT and CDR2 is YYEEEE. The V gene lost 2 bases and the J gene lost 8 bases, with 11 bases spanning the gap. The CDR3 spans 13 residues. Whole-study results and caveats: There was reportedly significant enrichment of clones that were disease-linked in matched ankylosing spondylitis synovial fluid. Existing reports had already noted some motif variants in reactive arthritis synovial fluid and blood. Disease-linked clones proved CD8+ and comparatively uncommon in peripheral blood. Characteristic of ankylosing spondylitis blood, it appeared, was a TCR beta motif comprising eight highly homologous variants.

Researchers built TCR beta libraries using quantitative 5'-RACE with molecular barcodes. TCRdb independently ran MiXCR on the 5' RACE reads; one entry per CDR3 protein. The profile shows some 840,000 distinct CDR3 sequences, approximately 12% of them singletons. Sequenced material: blood, either unsorted or a sorted T cell fraction (not recorded which). The receptor comes from a male donor with ankylosing spondylitis. This rearrangement joins TRBV5-6 to TRBJ2-4; no firm D call. CDR3 residues: CASSFGLRYIQYF. The CDR3 nucleotides are TGTGCCAGCAGCTTCGGATTGAGGTACATTCAGTACTTC.